The table lists the clone carrying this TCR beta chain with many counts. The target antigen is unknown. The data derive from a study of T cells in Graves' hyperthyroidism and ophthalmopathy. Notes on the study in general: Appearing also in blood were most of the thyroid clonotypes expanded above 0.001.

V was clipped by 6 bases and J by 6 bases; unmatched bases: 9. Looked up from germline, CDR1 is LGHDT and CDR2 is YNNKEL (reference sequence). The CDR3 covers 16 residues. TCR beta CDR3 region amplification was performed from RNA transcripts. TCR CDR3 underwent first-round RT-PCR with the HTBI primer set. TCRdb processed the multiplex PCR reads anew with MiXCR; each CDR3 protein has one entry. The sample gives around 280,000 distinct CDR3 sequences, roughly 13% of which show up once; 7.9% is in the top ten. On the basis of clinical symptoms, serum thyroxine and TRAb, thyroid ultrasound and orbital computed tomography, diagnoses were made.

The sequenced sample was blood. This receptor was identified in a woman in her 40s with Graves' hyperthyroidism. The J gene is TRBJ2-2, the V gene TRBV3-1, with TRBD2 matching 11 bases. CDR3: CASSPLAGGAAGELFF. The DNA for the CDR3 is TGTGCCAGCAGTCCCCTAGCGGGAGGCGCGGCCGGGGAGCTGTTTTTT.